This TCR beta chain appears in the sequencing data of a study of blood T cell repertoires in COVID-19. Across the whole study: Italy, Spain and the United States were the sources of the convalescent and acute COVID-19 samples. T cells, B-cell-depleted T cells, or PBMCs supplied cDNA or gDNA.

Germline values: CDR1 MGHDK, CDR2 SYGVNS. Trimming took off 5 bases at V and 6 bases at J, with 13 bases between the two ends. The CDR3 contains 13 residues. Per the original data handling: Reference gene primer amplification yielded estimated nucleated cell counts. Clones were read by immunoSEQ multiplex PCR, and TCRdb kept only the in-frame ones, dropping some. V and J calls and clone size are those listed in that table; D and trimming were worked out from the DNA. The profile shows around 72,000 clones, about 87% of them singletons. The source of this sequence is a woman aged 45-59 years with acute or convalescent COVID-19. The V gene is TRBV25-1, the J gene TRBJ1-2, with D possibly TRBD1 on 6 matching bases. The sample comprised peripheral blood. The CDR3 nucleotides are TGTGCCAGCAGTAACAGGGTTGCTGATGGCTACACCTTC. Protein sequence: CASSNRVADGYTF.